What follows are 22 T cell receptor beta chains derived from one specimen sequenced in a study of T cell responses to AZD1222 COVID-19 vaccine. The assay was immunoSEQ multiplex PCR, and TCRdb's table has in-frame clones only and misses some. The sample yields about 90,000 clones, 65% to 90% seen once. The material sequenced was peripheral blood, taken on day 0 of AZD1222 vaccination. The receptor source for this set is an adult in good health.

The rearrangement links TRBV6-1 to TRBJ2-1; D uncertain. The CDR3 has 15 amino acids. Germline lookup yields CDR1 MNHNS and CDR2 SASEGT. Trimming took 3 bases from V and 4 from J, leaving 13 bases between them. Here the CDR3 reads CASSDAPSGYNEQFF. CDR3 coding DNA: TGTGCCAGCAGTGACGCCCCATCAGGATACAATGAGCAGTTCTTC.

This rearrangement joins TRBV6-1 to TRBJ2-7; TRBD1 matches 10 bases. The V segment lost 3 bases and the J segment 7 bases; nucleotides outside the gene matches: 3. CDR3 length equals 13 residues. Germline V gene data show CDR1 as MNHNS and CDR2 as SASEGT. The CDR3 here is CASSDGTGVEQYF. The CDR3 nucleotides read TGTGCCAGCAGTGACGGGACAGGGGTTGAGCAGTACTTC.

The chain links TRBV12-3 or TRBV12-4 to TRBJ2-7; D call uncertain. The length of the CDR3 is 12 residues. V lost 5 bases to trimming and J lost 3 bases, with 8 bases between them. The CDR3 sequence is CASSPGVYEQYF. The DNA for the CDR3 is TGTGCCAGCAGTCCTGGGGTCTACGAGCAGTACTTC.

This clone appeared once. This chain links TRBV12-3 or TRBV12-4 with TRBJ2-5; no clear D gene. V lost 5 bases to trimming and J lost 0 bases, with 4 bases between them. CDR3 size: 12 residues. The CDR3 loop reads CASSRDQETQYF. CDR3 nucleotides: TGTGCCAGCAGTCGGGACCAAGAGACCCAGTACTTC.

The CDR3: CASSLGLAGVDTGELFF. The CDR3 DNA reads TGTGCCAGCAGCTTAGGACTAGCGGGAGTCGATACCGGGGAGCTGTTTTTT. This chain joins TRBV7-6 and TRBJ2-2; the match to TRBD2 covers 12 bases. V shed 1 base, J shed 5 bases, and the junction held 5 bases outside the gene matches. CDR3 length: 17 amino acids. Germline-derived CDR1 and CDR2 are SGHVS and FNYEAQ.

This clone has only one observation. V gene TRBV7-2 combines with J gene TRBJ1-5, with a weak D call TRBD1 (6 bases). Trimming shortened V by 5 bases and J by 2 bases, and 13 bases separated the two germline ends. CDR1 and CDR2 from the germline V gene are SGHTA and FQGNSA. The CDR3 is 15 residues long. DNA of the CDR3: TGTGCCAGCAGCCCAAGGGGGGGCGGCAATCAGCCCCAGCATTTT. Protein: CASSPRGGGNQPQHF.

V gene TRBV7-6 combines with J gene TRBJ2-7; D may correspond to TRBD1 or TRBD2 (5 bases each). The CDR3 sequence is 13 residues long. Per germline, CDR1 SGHVS and CDR2 FNYEAQ. The V end was cut by 6 bases, the J end by 3 bases, with 12 bases between. The CDR3: CASRGDEDYEQYF. As DNA, the CDR3 is TGTGCCAGCAGGGGGGACGAGGACTACGAGCAGTACTTC.

This clone was seen a few times. The chain has TRBV11-1 and TRBJ1-1, with D perhaps TRBD1 (6 bases). The CDR3 has 14 residues. Trimming left V 6 bases short and J 3 bases short, with 14 bases between. Germline loops: CDR1 SGHAT, CDR2 FQDESV (reference sequence). The CDR3 region has the DNA TGTGCCAGCAGTTATAAGGGGGGAGACACTGAAGCTTTCTTT. Its translation: CASSYKGGDTEAFF.

V and J are TRBV9 and TRBJ1-6; D remains ambiguous. V was pared by 0 bases and J by 2 bases, with 12 bases between. In germline, CDR1 is SGDLS, CDR2 YYNGEE. There are 17 residues in the CDR3. The CDR3 is CASSVEGDFAYNSPLHF. DNA for the CDR3: TGTGCCAGCAGCGTAGAAGGAGATTTCGCCTATAATTCACCCCTCCACTTT.

V usage is TRBV10-3 and J usage is TRBJ2-7; 15 bases line up with TRBD2. Looked up from germline, CDR1 is ENHRY and CDR2 is SYGVKD. J gave up 4 bases and V 5 bases, and 3 bases lay outside the gene matches. This CDR3 spans 15 amino acids. The CDR3 nucleotides read TGTGCCATCAGTAGGACTAGCGGGAGGGTATACGAGCAGTACTTC. It yields the protein CAISRTSGRVYEQYF.

V gene TRBV7-3 combines with J gene TRBJ2-1, with D perhaps matching TRBD1 or TRBD2 (5 bases each). Germline V gene data show CDR1 as SGHTA and CDR2 as FQGTGA. This CDR3 contains 19 residues. Trimming stripped 2 bases from V and 4 bases from J, with 24 bases between. The chain's CDR3 is CASSLAGSTRGKLYNEQFF. The CDR3 DNA reads as TGTGCCAGCAGCTTAGCAGGGAGCACTAGGGGCAAACTTTACAATGAGCAGTTCTTC.

The chain links TRBV24-1 to TRBJ1-4; the D is unclear. Looked up from germline, CDR1 is KGHDR and CDR2 is SFDVKD. The CDR3 is 13 amino acids. Trimming cost V 4 bases and J 8 bases, with 10 bases left between them. The CDR3: CATSDPPGEKLFF. CDR3 nucleotides: TGTGCCACCAGTGACCCGCCCGGGGAAAAACTGTTTTTT.

V gene TRBV2 combines with J gene TRBJ2-7; tentatively, D is TRBD1 (6 bases). Germline V lookup: CDR1 SNHLY, CDR2 FYNNEI. The CDR3 runs 14 residues. The V end lost 7 bases, the J end lost 5 bases, and 18 bases lay between the germline ends. CDR3 coding DNA: TGTGCCAGCATGCCCCCAGGGGATATCCACGAGCAGTACTTC. Translation gives CASMPPGDIHEQYF.

The chain couples TRBV6-2 or TRBV6-3 to TRBJ2-7; TRBD2 matches 10 bases. Germline values: CDR1 MNHEY, CDR2 SVGEGT. With 5 bases clipped from V and 2 bases from J, the junction kept 12 bases outside the gene matches. The CDR3 has 17 residues. CDR3 sequence (DNA): TGTGCCAGCAGTCCCACCACCGGACTAGCGGATACCTACGAGCAGTACTTC. Amino acids: CASSPTTGLADTYEQYF.

This chain links TRBV6-5 with TRBJ2-5, with D possibly TRBD2 on 6 matching bases. Trimming shortened V by 2 bases and J by 5 bases, and 15 bases separated the two germline ends. The germline CDR1 and CDR2 sequences are MNHEY and SVGAGI. The CDR3 covers 15 residues. CDR3 residues: CASSYRSGADETQYF. CDR3 nucleotide sequence: TGTGCCAGCAGTTACAGGTCGGGAGCGGATGAGACCCAGTACTTC.

V gene TRBV6-2 or TRBV6-3 combines with J gene TRBJ1-1; TRBD1 aligns across 9 bases. The CDR3 loop spans 13 amino acids. J was trimmed by 8 bases and V by 4 bases; bases with no gene match: 5. Germline V gene sequence: CDR1 MNHEY, CDR2 SVGEGT. The CDR3 reads CASSSMGQGEAFF. CDR3 nucleotide sequence: TGTGCCAGCAGTTCCATGGGACAGGGAGAAGCTTTCTTT.

This clone was counted between two and nine times. The rearrangement joins TRBV7-2 to TRBJ2-2; 8 nucleotides line up with TRBD2. The CDR3 extends over 15 amino acids. The V gene's germline CDR1 is SGHTA and CDR2 FQGNSA. The V gene end was trimmed by 4 bases and the J gene end by 3 bases; junction bases not matched to a gene: 4. The CDR3: CASSSAGADTGELFF. Here the CDR3 DNA reads TGTGCCAGCAGCTCAGCGGGAGCGGACACCGGGGAGCTGTTTTTT.

The chain joins TRBV24-1 to TRBJ1-1; D is undetermined. Per germline, CDR1 KGHDR and CDR2 SFDVKD. The CDR3 extends over 14 amino acids. V lost 4 bases and J 4 bases, leaving 12 bases between the germline ends. The CDR3 spells CATSEGRVGTEAFF. CDR3 bases: TGTGCCACCAGTGAGGGTAGGGTGGGCACTGAAGCTTTCTTT.

The V and J genes are TRBV28 and TRBJ1-3; D is perhaps TRBD1 (5 bases). Trimming took 3 bases from V and 3 from J, leaving 15 bases between them. The CDR3 is made up of 16 amino acids. Germline V gives CDR1 MDHEN, CDR2 SYDVKM. This CDR3 reads CASSFLTGGFGNTIYF. DNA for the CDR3: TGTGCCAGCAGTTTCCTTACCGGGGGTTTTGGAAACACCATATATTTT.

The CDR3, as DNA: TGTGCCATCAGGGAGGCTAGAGATGGAGATACGCAGTATTTT. Amino acid sequence: CAIREARDGDTQYF. The chain links TRBV10-3 to TRBJ2-3; tentatively, D is TRBD2 (5 bases). The CDR3 totals 14 residues. V lost 6 bases, J lost 5 bases, and 15 bases lay in between. Germline loops: CDR1 ENHRY, CDR2 SYGVKD.

The chain employs TRBV3-1 (or the pseudogene TRBV3-2) and TRBJ1-6, with D tentatively TRBD1 (6 bases). CDR1 and CDR2 from the germline V gene are LGHDT and YNNKEL (reference sequence). V was cut by 3 bases and J by 0 bases, with 21 bases left in between. The CDR3 spans 20 residues. The CDR3 DNA reads TGTGCCAGCAGCCAGGAATACTTACAGGGCAAGAGCTCCTATAATTCACCCCTCCACTTT. This gives the protein CASSQEYLQGKSSYNSPLHF.

The CDR3 loop is CASSLHRLSSSTDTQYF. DNA for the CDR3: TGTGCCAGCAGCTTACACCGCCTAAGTTCTAGCACAGATACGCAGTATTTT. The chain combines TRBV11-2 with TRBJ2-3; no firm D call. The CDR3 spans 17 residues. The V end was cut by 2 bases, the J end by 0 bases, with 15 bases between. The germline CDR1 and CDR2 sequences are SGHAT and FQNNGV.